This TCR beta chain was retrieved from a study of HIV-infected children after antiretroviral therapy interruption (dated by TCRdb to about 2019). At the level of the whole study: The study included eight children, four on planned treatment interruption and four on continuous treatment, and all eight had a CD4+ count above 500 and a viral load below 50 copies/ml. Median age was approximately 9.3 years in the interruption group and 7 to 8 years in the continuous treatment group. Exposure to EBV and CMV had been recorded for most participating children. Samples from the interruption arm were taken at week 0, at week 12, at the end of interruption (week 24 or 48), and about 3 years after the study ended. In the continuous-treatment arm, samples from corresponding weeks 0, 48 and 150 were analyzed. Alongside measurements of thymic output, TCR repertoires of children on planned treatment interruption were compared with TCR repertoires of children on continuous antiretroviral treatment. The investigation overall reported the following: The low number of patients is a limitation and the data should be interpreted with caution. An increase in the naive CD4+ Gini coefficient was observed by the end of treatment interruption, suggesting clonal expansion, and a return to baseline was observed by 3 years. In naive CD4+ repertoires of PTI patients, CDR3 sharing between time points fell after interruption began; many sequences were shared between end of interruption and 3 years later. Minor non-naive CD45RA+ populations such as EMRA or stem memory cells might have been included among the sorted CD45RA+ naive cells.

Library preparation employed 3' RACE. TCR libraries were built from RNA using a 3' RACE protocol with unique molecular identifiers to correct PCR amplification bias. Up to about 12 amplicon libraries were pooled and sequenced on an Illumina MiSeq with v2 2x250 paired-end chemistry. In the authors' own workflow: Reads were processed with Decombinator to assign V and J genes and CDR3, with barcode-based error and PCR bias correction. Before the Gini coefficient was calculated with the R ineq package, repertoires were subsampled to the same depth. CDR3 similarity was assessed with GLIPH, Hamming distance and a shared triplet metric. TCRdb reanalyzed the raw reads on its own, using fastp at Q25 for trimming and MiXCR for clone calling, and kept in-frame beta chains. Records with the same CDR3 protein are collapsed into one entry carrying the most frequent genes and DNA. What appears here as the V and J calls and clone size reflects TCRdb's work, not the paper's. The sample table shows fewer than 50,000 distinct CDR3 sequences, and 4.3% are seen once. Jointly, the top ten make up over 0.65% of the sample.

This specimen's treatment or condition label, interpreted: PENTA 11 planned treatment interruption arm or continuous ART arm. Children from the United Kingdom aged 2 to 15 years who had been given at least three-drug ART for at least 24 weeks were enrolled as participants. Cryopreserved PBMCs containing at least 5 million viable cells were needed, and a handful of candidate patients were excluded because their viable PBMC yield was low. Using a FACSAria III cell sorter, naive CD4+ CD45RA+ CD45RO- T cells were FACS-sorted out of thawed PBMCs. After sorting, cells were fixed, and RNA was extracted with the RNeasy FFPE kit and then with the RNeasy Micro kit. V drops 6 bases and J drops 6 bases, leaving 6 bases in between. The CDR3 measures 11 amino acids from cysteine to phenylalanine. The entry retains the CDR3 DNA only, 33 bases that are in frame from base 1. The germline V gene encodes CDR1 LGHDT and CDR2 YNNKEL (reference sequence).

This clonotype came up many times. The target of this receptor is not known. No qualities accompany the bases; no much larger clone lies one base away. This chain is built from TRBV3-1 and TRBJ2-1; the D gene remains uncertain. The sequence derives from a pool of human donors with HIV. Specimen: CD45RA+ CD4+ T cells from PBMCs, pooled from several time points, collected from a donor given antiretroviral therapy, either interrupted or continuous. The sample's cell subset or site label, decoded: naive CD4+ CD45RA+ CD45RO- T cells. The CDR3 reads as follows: CASSRPNEQFF. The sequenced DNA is TGTGCCAGCAGTCGTCCCAATGAGCAGTTCTTC.